This T cell receptor (beta chain) came from a study of Tregs in tolerant kidney transplant recipients. Assay: immunoSEQ multiplex PCR; the TCRdb copy retains only in-frame clones and omits some. This sample has fewer than 150,000 clones, with about 91% found just once. Unstimulated regulatory T cells (CD4+CD25+CD127-), CD4+CD25- non-regulatory cells, CD4 and CD8 cells were FACS-sorted from thawed PBMCs. On this clone: Its cognate antigen is unknown.

Study-level findings and limits: Few patients were studied, so findings need validation in larger groups. This study did not directly address biological reproducibility.

Germline values: CDR1 SGHVS, CDR2 FNYEAQ. Trimming pared 2 bases from V and 7 bases from J, leaving 11 bases between. CDR3 length equals 14 residues. Source material: CD4+ T cells from blood. The clonotype originates from a human donor in good health. The chain combines TRBV7-6 with TRBJ1-4, with TRBD1 as a possible D gene (5 bases). This CDR3 reads CASSLLQRGEKLFF. The CDR3 DNA is TGTGCCAGCAGCTTACTGCAAAGGGGTGAAAAACTGTTTTTT.